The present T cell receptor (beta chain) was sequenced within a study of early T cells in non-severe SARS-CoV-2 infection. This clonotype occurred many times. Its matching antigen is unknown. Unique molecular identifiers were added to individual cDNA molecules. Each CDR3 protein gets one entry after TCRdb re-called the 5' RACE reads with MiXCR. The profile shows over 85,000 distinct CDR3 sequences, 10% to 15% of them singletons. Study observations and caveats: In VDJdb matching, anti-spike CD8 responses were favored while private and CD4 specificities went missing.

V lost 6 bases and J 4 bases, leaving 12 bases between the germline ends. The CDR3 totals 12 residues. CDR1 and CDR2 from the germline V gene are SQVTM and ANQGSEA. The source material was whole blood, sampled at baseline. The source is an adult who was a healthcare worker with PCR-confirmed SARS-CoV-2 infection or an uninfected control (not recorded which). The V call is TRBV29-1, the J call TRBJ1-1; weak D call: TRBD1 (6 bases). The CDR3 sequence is CSVYRATTEAFF. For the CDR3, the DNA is TGCAGCGTCTACAGGGCTACCACTGAAGCTTTCTTT. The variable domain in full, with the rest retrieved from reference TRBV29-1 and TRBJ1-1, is SAVISQKPSRDICQRGTSLTIQCQVDSQVTMMFWYRQQPGQSLTLIATANQGSEATYESGFVIDKFPISRPNLTFSTLTVSNMSPEDSSIYLCSVYRATTEAFFGQGTRLTVV.